The clone carrying this T cell receptor (beta chain) was counted ten times or more. With 6 bases clipped from V and 4 bases from J, the junction kept 4 bases outside the gene matches. Germline values: CDR1 LNHDA, CDR2 SQIVND (reference sequence). CDR3 size: 16 residues. This entry belongs to a study of low-dose radiotherapy and immunotherapy resistance in tumors. Study information: Participants were given intravenous cyclophosphamide 200 mg/m2 every two weeks, one day before radiation and immunotherapy. Daily intake of oral aspirin 300 mg by patients lasted four cycles and began on cycle 1 day 1.

The time point was: after trial treatment. Sample treatment: LDRT plus nivolumab, ipilimumab, low-dose cyclophosphamide and aspirin (RACIN trial). The study gave donors nivolumab, ipilimumab, aspirin, low-dose cyclophosphamide and low-dose radiotherapy. Primers targeting TRAV and TRBV primed first-strand cDNA, covering alpha and beta chains. TCRs were amplified for around 21 PCR cycles with a constant-region primer and V-primer adapter. Following isolation, mRNA was amplified via in vitro transcription. TCRdb reanalysed the reads using MiXCR and keeps one entry per CDR3 protein. Of around 80,000 distinct CDR3 sequences listed, less than 20% are singletons.

The source of this sequence is a male donor with prostate cancer. The specimen was PBMCs, collected after low-dose radiotherapy plus immunotherapy. The J gene is TRBJ2-1, the V gene TRBV19; TRBD2 matches at 15 bases. The DNA of the CDR3 is TGTGCCAGTAGACGAGGACTAGCGGGAGGGTACAATGAGCAGTTCTTC. This encodes CASRRGLAGGYNEQFF. Complete variable domain (other parts from reference TRBV19 and TRBJ2-1): DGGITQSPKYLFRKEGQNVTLSCEQNLNHDAMYWYRQDPGQGLRLIYYSQIVNDFQKGDIAEGYSVSREKKESFPLTVTSAQKNPTAFYLCASRRGLAGGYNEQFFGPGTRLTVL.